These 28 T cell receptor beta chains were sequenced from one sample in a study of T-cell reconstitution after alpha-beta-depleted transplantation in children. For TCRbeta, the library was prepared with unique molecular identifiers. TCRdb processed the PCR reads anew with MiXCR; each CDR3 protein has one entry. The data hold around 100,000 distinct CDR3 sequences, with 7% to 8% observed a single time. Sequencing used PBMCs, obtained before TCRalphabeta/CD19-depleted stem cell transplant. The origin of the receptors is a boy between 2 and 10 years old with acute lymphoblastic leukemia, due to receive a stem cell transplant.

The CDR3 DNA is TGTGCCAGCAGCCACAGGGGGCGTGAGACCCAGTACTTC. The encoded protein is CASSHRGRETQYF. V usage is TRBV3-1 and J usage is TRBJ2-5; 8 bases align to TRBD1. The germline CDR1 and CDR2 sequences are LGHDT and YNNKEL (reference sequence). This CDR3 comprises 13 residues. Losses at the gene ends were 3 bases for V and 5 bases for J; bases not matched to a gene: 2.

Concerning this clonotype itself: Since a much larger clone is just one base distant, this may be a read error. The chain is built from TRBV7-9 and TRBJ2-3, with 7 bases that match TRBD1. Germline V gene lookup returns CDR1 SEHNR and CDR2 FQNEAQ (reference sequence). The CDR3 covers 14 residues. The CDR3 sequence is CATSHRGPTDTQYF. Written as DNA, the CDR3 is TGTGCCACCAGCCACAGGGGTCCCACAGATACGCAGTATTTT.

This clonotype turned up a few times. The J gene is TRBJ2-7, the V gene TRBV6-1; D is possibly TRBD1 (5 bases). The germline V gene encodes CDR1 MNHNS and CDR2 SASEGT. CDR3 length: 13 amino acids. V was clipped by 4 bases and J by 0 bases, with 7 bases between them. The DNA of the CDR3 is TGTGCCAGCAGTGCCGGACACTCCTACGAGCAGTACTTC. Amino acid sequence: CASSAGHSYEQYF.

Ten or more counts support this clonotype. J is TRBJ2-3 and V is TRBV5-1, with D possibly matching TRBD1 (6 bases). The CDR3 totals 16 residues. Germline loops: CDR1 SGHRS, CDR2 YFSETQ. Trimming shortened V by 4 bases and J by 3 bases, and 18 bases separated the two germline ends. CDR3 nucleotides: TGCGCCAGCAGCACCCTCCCGGGACACCTTACAGATACGCAGTATTTT. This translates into CASSTLPGHLTDTQYF.

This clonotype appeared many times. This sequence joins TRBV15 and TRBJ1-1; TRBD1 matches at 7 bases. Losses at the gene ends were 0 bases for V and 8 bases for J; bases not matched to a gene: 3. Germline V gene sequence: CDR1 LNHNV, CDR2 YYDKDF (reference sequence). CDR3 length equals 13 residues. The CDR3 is CATSRERDREAFF. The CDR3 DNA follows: TGTGCCACCAGCAGAGAGAGGGACAGAGAAGCTTTCTTT.

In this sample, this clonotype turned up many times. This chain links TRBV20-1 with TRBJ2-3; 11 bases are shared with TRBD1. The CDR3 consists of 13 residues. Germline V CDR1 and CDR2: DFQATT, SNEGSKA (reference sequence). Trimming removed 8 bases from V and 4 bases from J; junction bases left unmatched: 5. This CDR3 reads CSPPGQGADTQYF. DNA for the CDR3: TGCAGTCCCCCGGGACAGGGGGCAGATACGCAGTATTTT.

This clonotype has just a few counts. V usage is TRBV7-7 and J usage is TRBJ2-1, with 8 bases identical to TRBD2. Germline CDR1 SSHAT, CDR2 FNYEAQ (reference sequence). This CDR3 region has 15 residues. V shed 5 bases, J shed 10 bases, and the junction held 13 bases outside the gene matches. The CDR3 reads CASSPQRGPGGEQFF. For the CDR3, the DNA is TGTGCCAGCAGCCCACAGCGGGGGCCCGGGGGGGAGCAGTTCTTC. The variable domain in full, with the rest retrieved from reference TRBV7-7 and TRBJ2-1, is GAGVSQSPRYKVTKRGQDVTLRCDPISSHATLYWYQQALGQGPEFLTYFNYEAQPDKSGLPSDRFSAERPEGSISTLTIQRTEQRDSAMYRCASSPQRGPGGEQFFGPGTRLTVL.

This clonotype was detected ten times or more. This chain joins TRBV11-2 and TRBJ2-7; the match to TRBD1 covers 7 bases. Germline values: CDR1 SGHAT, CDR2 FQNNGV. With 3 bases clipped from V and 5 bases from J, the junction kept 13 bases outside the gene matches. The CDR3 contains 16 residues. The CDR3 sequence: CASSLRPTGSGNEQYF. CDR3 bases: TGTGCCAGCAGCTTGAGGCCGACAGGGTCAGGCAACGAGCAGTACTTC. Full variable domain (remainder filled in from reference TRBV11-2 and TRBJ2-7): EAGVAQSPRYKIIEKRQSVAFWCNPISGHATLYWYQQILGQGPKLLIQFQNNGVVDDSQLPKDRFSAERLKGVDSTLKIQPAKLEDSAVYLCASSLRPTGSGNEQYFGPGTRLTVT.

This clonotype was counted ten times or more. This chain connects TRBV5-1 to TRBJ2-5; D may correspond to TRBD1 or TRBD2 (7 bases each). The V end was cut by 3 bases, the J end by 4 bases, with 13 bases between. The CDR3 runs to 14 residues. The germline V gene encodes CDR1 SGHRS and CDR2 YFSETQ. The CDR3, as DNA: TGCGCCAGCAGCTGGCAGGGGGGGCGAGAGACCCAGTACTTC. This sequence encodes CASSWQGGRETQYF.

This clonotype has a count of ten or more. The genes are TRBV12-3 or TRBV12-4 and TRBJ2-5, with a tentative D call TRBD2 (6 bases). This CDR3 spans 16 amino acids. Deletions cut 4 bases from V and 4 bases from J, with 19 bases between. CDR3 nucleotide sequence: TGTGCCAGCAGTTCCGGGACTGGCGGGTTGGGAGAGACCCAGTACTTC. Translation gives CASSSGTGGLGETQYF.

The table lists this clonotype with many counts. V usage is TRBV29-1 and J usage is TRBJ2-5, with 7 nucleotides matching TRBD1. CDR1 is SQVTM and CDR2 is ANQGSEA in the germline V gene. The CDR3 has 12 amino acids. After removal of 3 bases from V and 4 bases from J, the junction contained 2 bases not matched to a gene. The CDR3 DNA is TGCAGCGTTGACCACAGGGGAGAGACCCAGTACTTC. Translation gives CSVDHRGETQYF.

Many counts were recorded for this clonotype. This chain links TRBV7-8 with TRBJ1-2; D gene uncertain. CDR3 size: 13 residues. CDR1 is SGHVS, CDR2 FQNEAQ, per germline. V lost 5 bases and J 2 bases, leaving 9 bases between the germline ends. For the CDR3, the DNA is TGTGCCAGCAGCCCCGAGCGGAACTATGGCTACACCTTC. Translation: CASSPERNYGYTF.

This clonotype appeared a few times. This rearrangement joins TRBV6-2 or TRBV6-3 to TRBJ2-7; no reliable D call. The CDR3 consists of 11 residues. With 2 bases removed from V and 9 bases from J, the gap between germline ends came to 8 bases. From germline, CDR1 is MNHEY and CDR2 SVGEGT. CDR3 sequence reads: CASSYRASQYF. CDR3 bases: TGTGCCAGCAGTTACCGGGCGTCGCAGTACTTC.

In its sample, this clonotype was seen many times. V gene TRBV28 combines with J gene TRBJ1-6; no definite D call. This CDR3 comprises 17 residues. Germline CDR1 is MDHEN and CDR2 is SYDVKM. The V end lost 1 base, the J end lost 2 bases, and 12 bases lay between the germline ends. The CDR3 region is CASSLLAAEPYNSPLHF. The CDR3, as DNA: TGTGCCAGCAGTTTATTAGCCGCAGAACCCTATAATTCACCCCTCCACTTT.

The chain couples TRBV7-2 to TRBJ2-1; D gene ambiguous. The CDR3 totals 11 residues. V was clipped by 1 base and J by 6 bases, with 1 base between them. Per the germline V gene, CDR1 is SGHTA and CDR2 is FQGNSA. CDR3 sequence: CASSLVNEQFF. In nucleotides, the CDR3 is TGTGCCAGCAGCTTAGTCAATGAGCAGTTCTTC.

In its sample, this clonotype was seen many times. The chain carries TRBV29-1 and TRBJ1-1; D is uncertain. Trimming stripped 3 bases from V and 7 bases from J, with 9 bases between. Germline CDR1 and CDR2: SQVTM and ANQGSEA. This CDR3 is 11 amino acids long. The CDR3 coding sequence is TGCAGCGTTGATGAGGACGGTGAAGCTTTCTTT. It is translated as CSVDEDGEAFF. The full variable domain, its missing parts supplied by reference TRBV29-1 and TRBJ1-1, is SAVISQKPSRDICQRGTSLTIQCQVDSQVTMMFWYRQQPGQSLTLIATANQGSEATYESGFVIDKFPISRPNLTFSTLTVSNMSPEDSSIYLCSVDEDGEAFFGQGTRLTVV.

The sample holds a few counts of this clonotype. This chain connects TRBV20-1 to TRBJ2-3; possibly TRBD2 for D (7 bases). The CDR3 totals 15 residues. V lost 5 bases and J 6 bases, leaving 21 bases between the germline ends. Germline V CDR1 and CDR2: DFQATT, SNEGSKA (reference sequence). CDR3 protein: CSALGGAGPSDTQYF. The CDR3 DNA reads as TGCAGTGCTCTAGGGGGGGCGGGTCCATCCGATACGCAGTATTTT.

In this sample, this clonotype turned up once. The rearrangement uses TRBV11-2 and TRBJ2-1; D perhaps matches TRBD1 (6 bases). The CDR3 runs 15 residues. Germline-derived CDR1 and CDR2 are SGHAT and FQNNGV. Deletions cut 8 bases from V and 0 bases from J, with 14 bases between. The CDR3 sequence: CASGRDTRSYNEQFF. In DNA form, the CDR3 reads TGTGCCAGCGGCCGGGACACCCGCTCCTACAATGAGCAGTTCTTC.

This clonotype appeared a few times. Here the CDR3 DNA reads TGCAGTGCTAGAGGAAGAGGGCTCGGCGAGCAGTTCTTC. Residues: CSARGRGLGEQFF. The V and J genes are TRBV20-1 and TRBJ2-1, with D perhaps TRBD2 (5 bases). Trimming pared 1 base from V and 10 bases from J, leaving 14 bases between. The CDR3 is made up of 13 amino acids. Per germline, CDR1 DFQATT and CDR2 SNEGSKA (reference sequence).

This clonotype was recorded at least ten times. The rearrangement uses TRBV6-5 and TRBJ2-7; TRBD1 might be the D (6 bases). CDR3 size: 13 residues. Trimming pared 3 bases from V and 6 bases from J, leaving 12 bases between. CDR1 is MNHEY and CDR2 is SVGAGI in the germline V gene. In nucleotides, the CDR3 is TGTGCCAGCAGTTATCATCAGGGGCCCGAGCAGTACTTC. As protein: CASSYHQGPEQYF.

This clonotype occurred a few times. CDR3 coding DNA: TGTGCCAGCAGCTTAGAGGCTACTGGCAGGCATGAGCAGTTCTTC. Protein sequence: CASSLEATGRHEQFF. This chain connects TRBV7-8 to TRBJ2-1; the D is unclear. The CDR3 length is 15 residues. Germline V gene sequence: CDR1 SGHVS, CDR2 FQNEAQ. V was cut by 1 base and J by 8 bases, with 15 bases left in between.

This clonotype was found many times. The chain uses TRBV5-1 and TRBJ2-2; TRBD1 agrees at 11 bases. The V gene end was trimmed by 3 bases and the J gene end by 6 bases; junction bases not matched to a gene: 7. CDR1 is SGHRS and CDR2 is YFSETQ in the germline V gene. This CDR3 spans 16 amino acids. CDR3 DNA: TGCGCCAGCAGCTCCTGGACAGGGGGCGCATCCGGGGAGCTGTTTTTT. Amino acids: CASSSWTGGASGELFF.

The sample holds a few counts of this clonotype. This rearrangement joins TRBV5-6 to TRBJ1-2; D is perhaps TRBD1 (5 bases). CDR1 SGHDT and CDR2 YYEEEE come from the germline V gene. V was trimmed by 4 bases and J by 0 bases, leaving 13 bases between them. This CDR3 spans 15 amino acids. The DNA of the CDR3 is TGTGCCAGCAGCCTGACGGGGCGGACTAACTATGGCTACACCTTC. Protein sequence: CASSLTGRTNYGYTF.

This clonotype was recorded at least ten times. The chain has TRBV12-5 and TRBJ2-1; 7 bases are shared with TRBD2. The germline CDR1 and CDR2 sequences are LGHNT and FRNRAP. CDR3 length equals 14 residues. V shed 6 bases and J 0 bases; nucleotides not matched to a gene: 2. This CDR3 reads CASGRTSSYNEQFF. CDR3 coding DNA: TGTGCTAGTGGGCGGACTAGCTCCTACAATGAGCAGTTCTTC.

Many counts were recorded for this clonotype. The CDR3 spells CATSEGDRETGELFF. The CDR3 bases are TGTGCCACCAGTGAAGGTGACAGGGAAACCGGGGAGCTGTTTTTT. This chain joins TRBV24-1 and TRBJ2-2; 7 nucleotides agree with TRBD1. This CDR3 comprises 15 residues. V lost 4 bases and J lost 5; bases outside the gene matches: 6. Germline values: CDR1 KGHDR, CDR2 SFDVKD.

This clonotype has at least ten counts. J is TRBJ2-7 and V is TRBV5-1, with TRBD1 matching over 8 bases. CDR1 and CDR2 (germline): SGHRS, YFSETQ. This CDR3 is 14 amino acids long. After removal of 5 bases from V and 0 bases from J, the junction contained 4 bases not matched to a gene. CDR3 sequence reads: CASRGQGVSYEQYF. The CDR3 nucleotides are TGCGCCAGCAGAGGACAGGGTGTCTCCTACGAGCAGTACTTC. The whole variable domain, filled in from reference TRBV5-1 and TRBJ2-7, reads KAGVTQTPRYLIKTRGQQVTLSCSPISGHRSVSWYQQTPGQGLQFLFEYFSETQRNKGNFPGRFSGRQFSNSRSEMNVSTLELGDSALYLCASRGQGVSYEQYFGPGTRLTVT.

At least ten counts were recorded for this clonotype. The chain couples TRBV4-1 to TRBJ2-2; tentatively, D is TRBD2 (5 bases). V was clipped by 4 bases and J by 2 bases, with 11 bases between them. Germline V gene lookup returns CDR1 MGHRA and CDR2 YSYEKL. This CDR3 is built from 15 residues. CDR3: CASSPSGRNTGELFF. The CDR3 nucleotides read TGCGCCAGCAGCCCCAGCGGACGTAACACCGGGGAGCTGTTTTTT.

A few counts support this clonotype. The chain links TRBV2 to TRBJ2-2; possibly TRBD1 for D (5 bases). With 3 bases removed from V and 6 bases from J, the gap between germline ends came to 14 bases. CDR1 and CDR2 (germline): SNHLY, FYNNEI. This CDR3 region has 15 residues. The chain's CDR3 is CASSDGADQAGELFF. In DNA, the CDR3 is TGTGCCAGCAGTGATGGGGCGGACCAGGCCGGGGAGCTGTTTTTT.